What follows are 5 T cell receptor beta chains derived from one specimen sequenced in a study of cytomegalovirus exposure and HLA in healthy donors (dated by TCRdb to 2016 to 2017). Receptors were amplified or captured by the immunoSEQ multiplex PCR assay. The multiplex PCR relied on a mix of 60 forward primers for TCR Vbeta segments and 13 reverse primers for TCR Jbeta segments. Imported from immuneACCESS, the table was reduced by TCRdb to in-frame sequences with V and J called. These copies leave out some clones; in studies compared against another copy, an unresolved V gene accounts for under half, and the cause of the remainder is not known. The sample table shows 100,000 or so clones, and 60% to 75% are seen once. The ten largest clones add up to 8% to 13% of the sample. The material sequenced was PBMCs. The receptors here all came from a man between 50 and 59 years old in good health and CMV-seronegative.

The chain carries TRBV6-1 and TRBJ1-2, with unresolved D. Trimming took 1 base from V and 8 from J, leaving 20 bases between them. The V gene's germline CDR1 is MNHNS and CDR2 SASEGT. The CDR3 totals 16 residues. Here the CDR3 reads CASSEDYGRSRWGYTF. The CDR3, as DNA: TGTGCCAGCAGTGAAGATTACGGCCGGTCCAGGTGGGGCTACACCTTC.

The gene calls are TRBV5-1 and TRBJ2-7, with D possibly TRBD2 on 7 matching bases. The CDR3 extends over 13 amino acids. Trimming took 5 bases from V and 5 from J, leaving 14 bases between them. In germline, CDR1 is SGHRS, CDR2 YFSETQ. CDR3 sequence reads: CASRRGGGDEQYF. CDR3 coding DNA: TGCGCCAGCAGGAGGGGGGGCGGTGACGAGCAGTACTTC.

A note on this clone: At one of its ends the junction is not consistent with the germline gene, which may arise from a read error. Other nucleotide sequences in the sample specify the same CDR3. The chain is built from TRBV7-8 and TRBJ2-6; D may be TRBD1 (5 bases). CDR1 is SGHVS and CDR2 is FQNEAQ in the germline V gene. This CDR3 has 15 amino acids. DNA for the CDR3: TGTGCCAGCAGCCTGCAGGGTCCTGGGGCCAACGTCCTGACCTTC. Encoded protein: CASSLQGPGANVLTF.

As DNA, the CDR3 is TGCGCCAGCAGCCCAGGACTAGCTTCAAGGGAGCAGTTCTTC. Its translation is CASSPGLASREQFF. The chain employs TRBV5-1 and TRBJ2-1; 8 nucleotides match TRBD2. The V segment lost 4 bases and the J segment 10 bases; nucleotides outside the gene matches: 10. CDR1 and CDR2 (germline): SGHRS, YFSETQ. This CDR3 spans 14 amino acids. The full variable domain, with the rest looked up from reference TRBV5-1 and TRBJ2-1, is KAGVTQTPRYLIKTRGQQVTLSCSPISGHRSVSWYQQTPGQGLQFLFEYFSETQRNKGNFPGRFSGRQFSNSRSEMNVSTLELGDSALYLCASSPGLASREQFFGPGTRLTVL.

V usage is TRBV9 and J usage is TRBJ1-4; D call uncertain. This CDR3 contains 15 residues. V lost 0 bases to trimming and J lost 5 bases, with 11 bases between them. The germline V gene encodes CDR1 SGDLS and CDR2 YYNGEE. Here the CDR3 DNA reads TGTGCCAGCAGCGTAGGGGCAGATCCGAATGAAAAACTGTTTTTT. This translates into CASSVGADPNEKLFF.